The 16 T cell receptor beta chains below come from one sample, sequenced in a study of Ad26.COV2.S vaccination and SARS-CoV-2 variants. Treatment here: around 19 received Ad26.COV2.S at low or high dose, single or two shots; 5 received placebo; per-sample allocation not given. At day 63 after the first vaccine or placebo injection, samples were drawn. Produced via immunoSEQ multiplex PCR; TCRdb's table is partial and in-frame only. The sample has 380,000 or so clones; 88% are singletons. The sequenced sample was peripheral blood, obtained in a trial of Ad26.COV2.S vaccine versus placebo. The receptors were gathered from a person between 18 and 65 years old who received the Ad26.COV2.S COVID-19 vaccine or a placebo.

V is TRBV27 and J is TRBJ1-5; no firm D call. V lost 1 base and J lost 0, with 10 bases in between. Germline assignment: CDR1 MNHEY and CDR2 SMNVEV (reference sequence). CDR3 length: 16 amino acids. The CDR3 nucleotides are TGTGCCAGCAGTTTATTCGGGCGTTATAGCAATCAGCCCCAGCATTTT. This codes for CASSLFGRYSNQPQHF.

This clone was seen just once. The chain uses TRBV4-1 and TRBJ2-1; tentatively, D is TRBD1 or TRBD2 (5 bases each). The V gene's germline CDR1 is MGHRA and CDR2 YSYEKL. This CDR3 is built from 14 residues. V shed 7 bases and J shed 6 bases, with 16 bases lying between them. The CDR3 region has the DNA TGCGCCAGCACCCCACTAGGGGTTCGCAATGAGCAGTTCTTC. This translates into CASTPLGVRNEQFF.

The CDR3 is CASKEGQGDTGELFF. In DNA form, the CDR3 reads TGTGCCAGCAAGGAGGGACAGGGGGACACCGGGGAGCTGTTTTTT. The chain couples TRBV6-5 to TRBJ2-2; 11 positions agree with TRBD1. V lost 7 bases, J lost 3 bases, and 4 bases stayed unmatched. The CDR3 is made up of 15 amino acids. The germline V gene encodes CDR1 MNHEY and CDR2 SVGAGI.

This clone was recorded a few times. This chain links TRBV27 with TRBJ1-6, with no clear D. The CDR3 has 13 residues. Germline CDR1 is MNHEY and CDR2 is SMNVEV (reference sequence). Trimming cost V 2 bases and J 9 bases, with 8 bases left between them. The CDR3 DNA reads TGTGCCAGCAGTTTAAGGGAAGCTTCACCCCTCCACTTT. It is translated as CASSLREASPLHF.

The J gene is TRBJ2-7, the V gene TRBV11-3; no clear D gene. CDR3 length equals 12 residues. V was cut by 0 bases and J by 6 bases, with 6 bases left in between. The germline V gene encodes CDR1 SGHNT and CDR2 YENEEA. The CDR3 region has the DNA TGTGCCAGCAGCTTAGATGGTGTCGAGCAGTACTTC. Protein: CASSLDGVEQYF. The complete variable domain, with remaining parts taken from reference TRBV11-3 and TRBJ2-7, reads EAGVVQSPRYKIIEKKQPVAFWCNPISGHNTLYWYLQNLGQGPELLIRYENEEAVDDSQLPKDRFSAERLKGVDSTLKIQPAELGDSAVYLCASSLDGVEQYFGPGTRLTVT.

This clone was seen just once. The chain has TRBV5-4 and TRBJ2-5; D gene ambiguous. Germline V gene lookup returns CDR1 SGHNT and CDR2 YYREEE (reference sequence). With 4 bases removed from V and 0 bases from J, the gap between germline ends came to 4 bases. The CDR3 runs 12 residues. The CDR3 nucleotides are TGTGCCAGCAGCCGGGACCAAGAGACCCAGTACTTC. This gives the protein CASSRDQETQYF. The full variable domain, its missing parts supplied by reference TRBV5-4 and TRBJ2-5, is ETGVTQSPTHLIKTRGQQVTLRCSSQSGHNTVSWYQQALGQGPQFIFQYYREEENGRGNFPPRFSGLQFPNYSSELNVNALELDDSALYLCASSRDQETQYFGPGTRLLVL.

The rearrangement joins TRBV3-1 (or the pseudogene TRBV3-2) to TRBJ1-2, with no clear D. V was pared by 7 bases and J by 2 bases, with 26 bases between. Germline assignment: CDR1 LGHDT and CDR2 YNNKEL (reference sequence). The CDR3 consists of 18 residues. DNA of the CDR3: TGTGCCAGCATAGTTTCGGTAAGGAGTTTGGACGGAAACTATGGCTACACCTTC. Amino acids: CASIVSVRSLDGNYGYTF.

This chain joins TRBV20-1 and TRBJ2-2; 13 bases fit TRBD2. J gave up 8 bases and V 3 bases, and 9 bases lay outside the gene matches. Germline CDR1 reads DFQATT; CDR2 reads SNEGSKA (reference sequence). The CDR3 is 16 residues long. The DNA for the CDR3 is TGCAGTGCTAGTACTAGCGGGAGGGCCGTAAGAGGGGAGCTGTTTTTT. It specifies CSASTSGRAVRGELFF.

J is TRBJ1-5 and V is TRBV13; D not resolved. The germline V gene encodes CDR1 PRHDT and CDR2 FYEKMQ (reference sequence). The CDR3 consists of 16 residues. The germline V and J ends were trimmed by 4 bases and 2 bases, with 15 bases remaining between them. The CDR3 loop reads CASSSHEEGGNQPQHF. The CDR3 DNA reads TGTGCCAGCAGCTCCCATGAGGAGGGAGGCAATCAGCCCCAGCATTTT.

The chain combines TRBV3-1 (or the pseudogene TRBV3-2) with TRBJ2-2, with 7 bases identical to TRBD2. The germline CDR1 and CDR2 sequences are LGHDT and YNNKEL (reference sequence). This CDR3 contains 15 residues. Trimming removed 3 bases from V and 4 bases from J; junction bases left unmatched: 5. The DNA of the CDR3 is TGTGCCAGCAGCCAGGCCGGGGGGACCACCGGGGAGCTGTTTTTT. Encoded protein: CASSQAGGTTGELFF.

The V gene is TRBV7-8, the J gene TRBJ2-7, with D hard to call. The CDR3 has 14 residues. From germline, CDR1 is SGHVS and CDR2 FQNEAQ. V was shortened by 5 bases and J by 5 bases, with 16 bases between the two germline ends. The CDR3 spells CASSPEPGSDEQYF. The CDR3 DNA sequence: TGTGCCAGCAGCCCAGAGCCGGGCTCGGACGAGCAGTACTTC.

The J gene is TRBJ2-1, the V gene TRBV7-9, with D unresolved. The V end was cut by 5 bases, the J end by 5 bases, with 13 bases between. The CDR3 is made up of 14 amino acids. Germline CDR1 is SEHNR and CDR2 is FQNEAQ (reference sequence). The CDR3 reads CASSVGMGDNEQFF. The CDR3 nucleotides are TGTGCCAGCAGCGTGGGAATGGGCGACAATGAGCAGTTCTTC.

This clone was counted only a few times. The chain combines TRBV5-1 with TRBJ2-5; 10 bases are a match to TRBD2. Trimming cost V 4 bases and J 1 base; bases outside gene matches: 7. CDR3 length equals 16 residues. Germline V gene data show CDR1 as SGHRS and CDR2 as YFSETQ. The CDR3 loop reads CASSPLSGGSQETQYF. CDR3 DNA: TGCGCCAGCAGCCCACTTAGCGGGGGGAGCCAAGAGACCCAGTACTTC.

The chain employs TRBV4-2 and TRBJ2-3, with TRBD2 as a possible D gene (7 bases). The CDR3 spans 15 residues. CDR1 and CDR2 (germline): LGHNA, YNFKEQ. The ends were cut back, 5 bases at V and 4 bases at J, with 16 bases in the middle. The CDR3 DNA follows: TGTGCCAGCAGCAGGGGGGGAGGGCCCCCAGATACGCAGTATTTT. Amino acids: CASSRGGGPPDTQYF.

In this sample, this clone turned up a few times. The chain couples TRBV5-4 to TRBJ2-2; possible D gene TRBD1, 6 bases. Germline-derived CDR1 and CDR2 are SGHNT and YYREEE (reference sequence). The CDR3 loop spans 15 amino acids. Trimming removed 5 bases from V and 1 base from J, with 12 bases in between. The CDR3 nucleotides read TGTGCCAGCAGGGTCTTACAGGGGAACACCGGGGAGCTGTTTTTT. It specifies CASRVLQGNTGELFF.

The chain has TRBV10-1 and TRBJ1-1, with 7 bases matching TRBD1. This CDR3 comprises 14 residues. CDR1 and CDR2 from the germline V gene are WNHNN and SYGVQD (reference sequence). V lost 6 bases and J lost 0; bases outside the gene matches: 4. The CDR3 nucleotides read TGCGCCAGCAGGGCGACAGGGCTGAACACTGAAGCTTTCTTT. The encoded protein is CASRATGLNTEAFF.